The clone carrying this T cell receptor beta chain was observed a few times. The data belong to a study of cytotoxic CD8 clonotypes in ibrutinib-treated CLL. The assay was immunoSEQ multiplex PCR, and TCRdb's table has in-frame clones only and misses some. The table has approximately 210,000 clones, about 72% seen once. This specimen consisted of PBMCs, obtained after 24 months of ibrutinib treatment. The TCR was taken from a human donor with chronic lymphocytic leukemia.

In nucleotides, the CDR3 is TGTGCCAGCAGTGAGACTAGCGCCTCTGGGGCCAACGTCCTGACTTTC. Its translation: CASSETSASGANVLTF. This chain links TRBV6-1 with TRBJ2-6; 8 nucleotides agree with TRBD2. The CDR3 extends over 16 amino acids. Unmatched junction bases numbered 1, after V lost 3 bases and J lost 0 bases. Germline loops: CDR1 MNHNS, CDR2 SASEGT.